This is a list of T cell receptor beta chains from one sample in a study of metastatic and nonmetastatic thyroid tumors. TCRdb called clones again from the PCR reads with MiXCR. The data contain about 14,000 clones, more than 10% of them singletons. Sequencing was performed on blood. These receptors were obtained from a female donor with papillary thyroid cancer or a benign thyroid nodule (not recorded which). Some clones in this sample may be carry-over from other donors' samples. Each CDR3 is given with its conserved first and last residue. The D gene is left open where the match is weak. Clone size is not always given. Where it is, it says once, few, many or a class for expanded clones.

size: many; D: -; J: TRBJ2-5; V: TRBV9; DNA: TGTGCCAGCAGCCTAGGCCCCGGACAGTTAGCAGAGACCCAGTACTTC; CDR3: CASSLGPGQLAETQYF
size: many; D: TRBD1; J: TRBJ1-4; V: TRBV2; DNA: TGTGCCAGCAGGACGGGACAGGGTTATGAAAAACTGTTTTTT; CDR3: CASRTGQGYEKLFF
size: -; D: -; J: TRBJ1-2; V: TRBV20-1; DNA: TGCAGTGCTGTCCAGGGACTAGGTGGCTATGGCTACACATTC; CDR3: CSAVQGLGGYGYTF
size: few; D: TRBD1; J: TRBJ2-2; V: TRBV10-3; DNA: TGTGCCATCAGCTCCGGGACAGGGGGGACCTGGGAGCTGTTCTTT; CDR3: CAISSGTGGTWELFF
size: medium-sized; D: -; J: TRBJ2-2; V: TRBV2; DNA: TGTGCCAGCAACAGACAAGACACCGGGGAGCTGTTTTTT; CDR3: CASNRQDTGELFF
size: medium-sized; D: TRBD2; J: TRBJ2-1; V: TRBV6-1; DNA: TGTGCCAGCAGACTAGCGGGAGAGGCCAATGAGCAGTTCTTC; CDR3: CASRLAGEANEQFF
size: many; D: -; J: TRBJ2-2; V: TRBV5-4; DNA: TGTGCCAGCAGCCTAGGTTGGGGCCACACCGGGGAGCTGTTTTTT; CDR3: CASSLGWGHTGELFF
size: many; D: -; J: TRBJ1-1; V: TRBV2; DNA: TGTGCCAGCAGTGCTTTTTTGACTGAAGCTTTCTTT; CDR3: CASSAFLTEAFF
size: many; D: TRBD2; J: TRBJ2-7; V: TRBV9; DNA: TGTGCCAGCCAACGGGAGGTTGCCCCCGACTACGAGCAGTACTTC; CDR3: CASQREVAPDYEQYF
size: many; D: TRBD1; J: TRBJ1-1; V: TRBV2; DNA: TGTGCCAGCACCTTGACAGGGTCGAACACTGAAGCTTTCTTT; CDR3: CASTLTGSNTEAFF
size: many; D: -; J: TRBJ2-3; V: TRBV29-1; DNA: TGCAGCGTTCACGGGGTCACAGATACGCAGTATTTT; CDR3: CSVHGVTDTQYF
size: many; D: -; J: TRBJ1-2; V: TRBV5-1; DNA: TGCGCCAGCAGCTTGGAAGGGGATGGCTACACCTTC; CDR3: CASSLEGDGYTF
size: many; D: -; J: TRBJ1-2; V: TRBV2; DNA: TGTGCCAGCAGTGCCCCACGCCATGGCTACACCTTC; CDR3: CASSAPRHGYTF
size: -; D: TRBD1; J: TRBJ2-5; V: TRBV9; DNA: TGTGCCAGCAGCGTAGCCTGGGACAGGGAGACCCAGTACTTC; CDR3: CASSVAWDRETQYF
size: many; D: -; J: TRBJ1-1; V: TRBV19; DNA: TGTGCCAGTAGTACGGGGCATCGTAGTTCTGAAGCTTTCTTT; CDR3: CASSTGHRSSEAFF
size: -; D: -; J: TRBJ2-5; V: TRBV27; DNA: TGTGCCAGCAGTCGGAGGTTCGGGGAGACCCAGTACTTC; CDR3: CASSRRFGETQYF
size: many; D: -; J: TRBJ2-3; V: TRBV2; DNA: TGTGCCAGCAGGGAAGGACAGCCTCTAAGTGATACGCAGTATTTT; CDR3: CASREGQPLSDTQYF
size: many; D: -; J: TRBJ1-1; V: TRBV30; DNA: TGTGCCTGGAATAGTGAGTCCCAAGGAGCTGAAGCTTTCTTT; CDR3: CAWNSESQGAEAFF
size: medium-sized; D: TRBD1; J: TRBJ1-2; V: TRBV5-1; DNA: TGCGCCAGCAGCTCACCCGGGACAGGGAACTATGGCTACACCTTC; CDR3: CASSSPGTGNYGYTF
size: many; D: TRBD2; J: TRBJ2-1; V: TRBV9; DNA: TGTGCCAGCAGCCACCGATTCGCGGGGGGAAGCTCCTACAATGAGCAGTTCTTC; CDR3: CASSHRFAGGSSYNEQFF
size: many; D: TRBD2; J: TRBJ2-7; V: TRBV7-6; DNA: TGTGCCAGCAGCTTAGGGACTAGCGGGAGCTTCCACGAGCAGTACTTC; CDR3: CASSLGTSGSFHEQYF
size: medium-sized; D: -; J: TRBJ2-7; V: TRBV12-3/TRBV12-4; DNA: TGTGCCAGCAGCTCAGTTTTTTCCTACGAGCAGTACTTC; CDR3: CASSSVFSYEQYF
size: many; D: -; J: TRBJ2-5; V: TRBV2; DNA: TGTGCCAGCAGAGGACTATCAAATGGAGAGACCCAGTACTTC; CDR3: CASRGLSNGETQYF
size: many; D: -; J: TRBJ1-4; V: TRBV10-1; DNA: TGCGCCAGCAGTGTTCCGGGAACTCGACGAATTAATGAAAAACTGTTTTTT; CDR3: CASSVPGTRRINEKLFF
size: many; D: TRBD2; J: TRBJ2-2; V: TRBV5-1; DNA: TGCGCCAGCAGACCGGGGGGGGGCACCGGGGAGCTGTTTTTT; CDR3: CASRPGGGTGELFF
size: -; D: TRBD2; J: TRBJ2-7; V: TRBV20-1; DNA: TGCATTTCCACAGCGGGAGAAATAGGGTACGAGCAGTACTTC; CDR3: CISTAGEIGYEQYF
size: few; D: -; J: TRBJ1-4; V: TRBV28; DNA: TGTGCCAGCAGCAGGACACCTACTAATGAAAAACTGCTTTTT; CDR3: CASSRTPTNEKLLF
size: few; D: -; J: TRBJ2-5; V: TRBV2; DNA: TGTGCCAGCAGGAAACGGGAGACCCAGTACTTC; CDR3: CASRKRETQYF
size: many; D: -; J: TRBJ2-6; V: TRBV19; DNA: TGTGCCAGTAGTATCCCGGGAGTCTCTGGGGCCAACGTCCTGACTTTC; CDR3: CASSIPGVSGANVLTF